The sample holds a few counts of the clone carrying this TCR beta chain. The antigen is undetermined. The data derive from a study of blood T cells in healthy people across ages. Broader study findings: The study found TCR beta diversity correlated strongly with naive T cell percentage. Long-lived and aged donors differed, with more naive CD4+ cells and higher diversity in the long-lived.

Then a second PCR, running about 6 to 12 cycles, was carried out with a sample-barcoded 5' primer and a J-beta primer mix. TCRdb passed the 5' RACE reads through MiXCR, listing each CDR3 protein once. The sample carries over 550,000 distinct CDR3 sequences, roughly 30% recorded once. V shed 0 bases and J shed 0 bases, with 6 bases lying between them. The germline gives CDR1 MGHRA, CDR2 YSYEKL. This CDR3 has 15 residues. Peripheral blood was drawn, ten milliliters per donor. The receptor was derived from a woman older than 75 in good health. Sequencing was performed on blood. The V gene is TRBV4-1, the J gene TRBJ1-3; D unclear. Here the CDR3 DNA reads TGCGCCAGCAGCCAAGATGCAGCCTCTGGAAACACCATATATTTT. Protein sequence: CASSQDAASGNTIYF.